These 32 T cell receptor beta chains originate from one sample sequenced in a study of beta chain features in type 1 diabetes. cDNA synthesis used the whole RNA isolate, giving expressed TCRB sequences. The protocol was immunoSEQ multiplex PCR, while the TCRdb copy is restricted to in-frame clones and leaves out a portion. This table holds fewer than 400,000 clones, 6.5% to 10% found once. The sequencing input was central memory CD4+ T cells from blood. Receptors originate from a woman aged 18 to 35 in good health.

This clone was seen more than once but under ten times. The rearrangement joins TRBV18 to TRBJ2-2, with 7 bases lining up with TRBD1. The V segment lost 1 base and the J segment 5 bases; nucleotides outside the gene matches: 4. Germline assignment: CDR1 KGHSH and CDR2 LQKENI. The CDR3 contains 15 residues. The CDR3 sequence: CASSPRGQMTGELFF. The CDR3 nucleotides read TGTGCCAGCTCACCACGGGGACAGATGACCGGGGAGCTGTTTTTT.

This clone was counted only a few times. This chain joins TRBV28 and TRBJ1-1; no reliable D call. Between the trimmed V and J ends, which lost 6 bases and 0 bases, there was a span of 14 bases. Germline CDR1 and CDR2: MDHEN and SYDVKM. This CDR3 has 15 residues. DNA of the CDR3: TGTGCCAGCAGGCTTCCTTATCAATTGAACACTGAAGCTTTCTTT. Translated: CASRLPYQLNTEAFF.

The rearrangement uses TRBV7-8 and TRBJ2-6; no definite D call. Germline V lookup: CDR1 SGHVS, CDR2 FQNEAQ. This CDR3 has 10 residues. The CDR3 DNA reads TGTGCGTCTGGGGCCAACGTCCTGACTTTC. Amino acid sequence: CASGANVLTF. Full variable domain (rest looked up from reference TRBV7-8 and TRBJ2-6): GAGVSQSPRYKVAKRGQDVALRCDPISGHVSLFWYQQALGQGPEFLTYFQNEAQLDKSGLPSDRFFAERPEGSVSTLKIQRTQQEDSAVYLCASGANVLTFGAGSRLTVL.

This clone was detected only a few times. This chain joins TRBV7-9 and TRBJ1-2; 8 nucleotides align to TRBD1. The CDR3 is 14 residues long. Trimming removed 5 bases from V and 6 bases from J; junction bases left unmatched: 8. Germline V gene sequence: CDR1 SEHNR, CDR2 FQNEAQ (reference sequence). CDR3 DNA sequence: TGTGCCAGCAGCCAGACAGGGGTGGGTCATGGCTACACCTTC. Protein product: CASSQTGVGHGYTF.

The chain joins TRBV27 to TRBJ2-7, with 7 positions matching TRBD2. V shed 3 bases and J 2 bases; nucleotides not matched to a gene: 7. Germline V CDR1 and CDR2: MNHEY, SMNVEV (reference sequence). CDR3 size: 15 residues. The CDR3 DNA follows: TGTGCCAGCAGTTTCTGGGGCGGGAGTACCTACGAGCAGTACTTC. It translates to CASSFWGGSTYEQYF.

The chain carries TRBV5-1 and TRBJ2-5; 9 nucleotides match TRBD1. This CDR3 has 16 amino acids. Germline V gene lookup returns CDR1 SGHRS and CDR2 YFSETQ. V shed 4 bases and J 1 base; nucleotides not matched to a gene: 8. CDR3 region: CASSTTGGVTQETQYF. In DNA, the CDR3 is TGCGCCAGCAGCACGACAGGGGGAGTAACCCAAGAGACCCAGTACTTC.

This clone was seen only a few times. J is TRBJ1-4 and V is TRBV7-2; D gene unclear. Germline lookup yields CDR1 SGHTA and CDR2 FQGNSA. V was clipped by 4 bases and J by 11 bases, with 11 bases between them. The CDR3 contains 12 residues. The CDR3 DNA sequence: TGTGCCAGCAGCTCCCTAACGGGGAAACTGTTTTTT. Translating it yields CASSSLTGKLFF.

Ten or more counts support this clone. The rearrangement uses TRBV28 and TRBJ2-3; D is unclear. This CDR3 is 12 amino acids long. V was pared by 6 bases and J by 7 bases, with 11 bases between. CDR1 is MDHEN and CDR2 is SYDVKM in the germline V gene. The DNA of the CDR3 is TGTGCCAGCAGCCAGATGCTTAATACGCAGTATTTT. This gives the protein CASSQMLNTQYF.

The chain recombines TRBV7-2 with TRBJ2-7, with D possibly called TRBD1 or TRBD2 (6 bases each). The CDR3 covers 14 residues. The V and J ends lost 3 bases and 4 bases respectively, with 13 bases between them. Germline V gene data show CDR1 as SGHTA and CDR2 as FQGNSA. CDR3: CASSFGRGGYEQYF. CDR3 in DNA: TGTGCCAGCAGCTTCGGGAGAGGGGGGTACGAGCAGTACTTC.

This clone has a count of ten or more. This chain's CDR3 is CASSFTGMTGADTQYF. The CDR3 coding sequence is TGTGCCAGCAGCTTCACGGGTATGACAGGGGCAGATACGCAGTATTTT. V usage is TRBV7-9 and J usage is TRBJ2-3; 8 positions agree with TRBD1. V lost 3 bases and J lost 4; bases outside the gene matches: 9. Germline V gene lookup returns CDR1 SEHNR and CDR2 FQNEAQ (reference sequence). The CDR3 is made up of 16 amino acids.

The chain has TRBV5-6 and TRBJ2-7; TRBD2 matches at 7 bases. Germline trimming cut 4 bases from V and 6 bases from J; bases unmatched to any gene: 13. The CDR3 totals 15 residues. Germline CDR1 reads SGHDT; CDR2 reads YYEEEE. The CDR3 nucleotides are TGTGCCAGCAGCCCACAGAGCGGGAAAATTTCCGAGCAGTACTTC. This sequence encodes CASSPQSGKISEQYF.

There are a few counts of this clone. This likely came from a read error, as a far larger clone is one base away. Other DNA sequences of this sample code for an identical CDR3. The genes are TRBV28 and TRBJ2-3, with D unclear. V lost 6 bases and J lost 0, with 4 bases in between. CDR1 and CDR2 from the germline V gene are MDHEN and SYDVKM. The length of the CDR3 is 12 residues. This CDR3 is CASSGSTDTQYF. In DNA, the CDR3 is TGTGCCAGCAGCGGGAGCACAGATACGCAGTATTTT.

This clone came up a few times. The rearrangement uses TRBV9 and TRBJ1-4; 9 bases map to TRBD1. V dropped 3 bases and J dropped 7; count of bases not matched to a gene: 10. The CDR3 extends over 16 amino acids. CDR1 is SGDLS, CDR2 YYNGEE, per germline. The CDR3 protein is CASSAGQGLVSEKLFF. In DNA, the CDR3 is TGTGCCAGCAGCGCGGGACAGGGTTTGGTCTCTGAAAAACTGTTTTTT.

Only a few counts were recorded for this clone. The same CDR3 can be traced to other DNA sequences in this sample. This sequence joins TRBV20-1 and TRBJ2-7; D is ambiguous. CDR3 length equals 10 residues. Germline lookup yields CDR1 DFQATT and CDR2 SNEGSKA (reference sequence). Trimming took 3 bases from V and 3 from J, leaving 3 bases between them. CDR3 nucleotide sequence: TGCAGTGCTAGGATCTACGAGCAGTACTTC. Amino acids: CSARIYEQYF.

The CDR3 DNA follows: TGTGCCAGCAGGGCCGGGATAAACACCGGGGAGCTGTTTTTT. It is translated as CASRAGINTGELFF. This chain connects TRBV2 to TRBJ2-2; D perhaps matches TRBD2 (5 bases). Deletions cut 6 bases from V and 2 bases from J, with 10 bases between. The CDR3 has 14 residues. From germline, CDR1 is SNHLY and CDR2 FYNNEI.

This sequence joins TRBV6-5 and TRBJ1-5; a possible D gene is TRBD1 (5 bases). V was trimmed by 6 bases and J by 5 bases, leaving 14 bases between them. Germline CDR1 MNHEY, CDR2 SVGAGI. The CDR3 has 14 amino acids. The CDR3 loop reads CASSPGGGYQPQHF. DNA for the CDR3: TGTGCCAGCAGCCCCGGGGGGGGTTATCAGCCCCAGCATTTT.

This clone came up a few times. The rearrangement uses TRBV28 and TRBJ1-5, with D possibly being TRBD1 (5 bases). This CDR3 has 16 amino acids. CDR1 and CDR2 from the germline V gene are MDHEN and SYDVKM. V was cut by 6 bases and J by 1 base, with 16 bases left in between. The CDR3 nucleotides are TGTGCCAGCAGGCACGGATGGAGGGGAAGCAATCAGCCCCAGCATTTT. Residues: CASRHGWRGSNQPQHF.

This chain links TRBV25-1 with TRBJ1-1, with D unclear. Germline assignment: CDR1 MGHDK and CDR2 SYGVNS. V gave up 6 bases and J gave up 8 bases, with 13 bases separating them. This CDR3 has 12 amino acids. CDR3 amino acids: CASRLSGIEAFF. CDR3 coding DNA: TGTGCCAGCAGGCTCTCGGGAATCGAAGCTTTCTTT.

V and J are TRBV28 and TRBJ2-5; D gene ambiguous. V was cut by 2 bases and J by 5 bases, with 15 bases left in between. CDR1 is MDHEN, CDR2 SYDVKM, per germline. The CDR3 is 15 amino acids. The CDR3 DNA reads TGTGCCAGCAGTTTAATTGCCGAAAGTACGGAGACCCAGTACTTC. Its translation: CASSLIAESTETQYF.

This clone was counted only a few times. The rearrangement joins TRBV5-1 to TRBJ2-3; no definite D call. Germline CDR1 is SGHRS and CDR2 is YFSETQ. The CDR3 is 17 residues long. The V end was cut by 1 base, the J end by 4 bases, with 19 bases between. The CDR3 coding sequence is TGCGCCAGCAGCTTGCGGAAGACCGAAACGGGCGCAGATACGCAGTATTTT. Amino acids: CASSLRKTETGADTQYF.

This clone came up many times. CDR3 DNA sequence: TGTGCCATCAGTGAGTCGGGACAGGGGGATCAGCCCCAGCATTTT. It specifies CAISESGQGDQPQHF. This sequence joins TRBV10-3 and TRBJ1-5, with 11 bases fitting TRBD1. CDR3 length: 15 residues. CDR1 and CDR2 from the germline V gene are ENHRY and SYGVKD. Germline trimming cut 0 bases from V and 5 bases from J; bases unmatched to any gene: 0.

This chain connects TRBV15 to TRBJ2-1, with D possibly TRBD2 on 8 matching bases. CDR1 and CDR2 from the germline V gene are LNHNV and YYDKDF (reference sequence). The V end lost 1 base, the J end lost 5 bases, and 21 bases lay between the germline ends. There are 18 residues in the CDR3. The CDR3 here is CATSRAGGHEGAHNEQFF. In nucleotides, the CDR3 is TGTGCCACCAGCAGAGCGGGAGGGCACGAGGGGGCCCACAATGAGCAGTTCTTC. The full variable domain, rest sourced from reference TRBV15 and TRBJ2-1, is DAMVIQNPRYQVTQFGKPVTLSCSQTLNHNVMYWYQQKSSQAPKLLFHYYDKDFNNEADTPDNFQSRRPNTSFCFLDIRSPGLGDTAMYLCATSRAGGHEGAHNEQFFGPGTRLTVL.

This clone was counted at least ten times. CDR3 in DNA: TGTGCCAGCAGTTACCCCCAGACTAGCGGGAGCGAGCAGTACTTC. Translating gives CASSYPQTSGSEQYF. The J gene is TRBJ2-7, the V gene TRBV6-6, with 12 bases matching TRBD2. The junction had 5 bases not matched to a gene; V was cut back by 2 bases and J by 6 bases. The CDR3 covers 15 residues. From germline, CDR1 is MNHNY and CDR2 SVGAGI (reference sequence).

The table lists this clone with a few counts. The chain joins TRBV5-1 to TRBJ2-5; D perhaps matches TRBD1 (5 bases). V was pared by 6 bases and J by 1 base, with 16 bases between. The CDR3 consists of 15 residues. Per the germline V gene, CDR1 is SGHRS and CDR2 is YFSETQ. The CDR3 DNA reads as TGCGCCAGCACACTCCAGGGTAGCCCCCAAGAGACCCAGTACTTC. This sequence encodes CASTLQGSPQETQYF.

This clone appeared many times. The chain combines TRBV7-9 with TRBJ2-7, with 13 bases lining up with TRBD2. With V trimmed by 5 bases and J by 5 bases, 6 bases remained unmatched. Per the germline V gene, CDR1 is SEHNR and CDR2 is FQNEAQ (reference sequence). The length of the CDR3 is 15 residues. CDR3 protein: CASSILAGGPHEQYF. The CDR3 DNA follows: TGTGCCAGCAGCATACTAGCGGGAGGGCCCCACGAGCAGTACTTC.

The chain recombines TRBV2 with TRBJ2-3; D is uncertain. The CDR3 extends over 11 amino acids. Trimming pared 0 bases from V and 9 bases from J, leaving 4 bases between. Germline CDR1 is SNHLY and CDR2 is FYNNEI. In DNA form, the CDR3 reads TGTGCCAGCAGTGAAGCAGGAACGCAGTATTTT. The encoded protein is CASSEAGTQYF.

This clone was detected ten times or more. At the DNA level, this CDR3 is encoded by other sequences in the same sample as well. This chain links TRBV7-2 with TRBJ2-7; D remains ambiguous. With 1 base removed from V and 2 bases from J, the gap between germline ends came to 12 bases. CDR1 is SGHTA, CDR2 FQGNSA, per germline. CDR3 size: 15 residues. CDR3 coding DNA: TGTGCCAGCAGCTTAGGGTTGCAGCTGGCCTACGAGCAGTACTTC. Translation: CASSLGLQLAYEQYF.

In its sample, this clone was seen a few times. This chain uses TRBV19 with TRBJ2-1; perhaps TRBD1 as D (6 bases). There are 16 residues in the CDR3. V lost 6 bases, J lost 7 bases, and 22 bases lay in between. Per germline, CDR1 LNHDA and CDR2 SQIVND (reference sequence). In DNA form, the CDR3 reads TGTGCCAGTAGCCCACAATGGGGACACTCGGGGAATGAGCAGTTCTTC. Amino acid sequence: CASSPQWGHSGNEQFF.

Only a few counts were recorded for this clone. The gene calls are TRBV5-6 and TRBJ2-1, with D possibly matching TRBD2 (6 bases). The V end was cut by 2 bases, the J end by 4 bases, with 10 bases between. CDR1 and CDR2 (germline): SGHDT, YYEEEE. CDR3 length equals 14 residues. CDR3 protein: CASSLAGPYNEQFF. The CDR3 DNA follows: TGTGCCAGCAGCTTAGCGGGCCCATACAATGAGCAGTTCTTC.

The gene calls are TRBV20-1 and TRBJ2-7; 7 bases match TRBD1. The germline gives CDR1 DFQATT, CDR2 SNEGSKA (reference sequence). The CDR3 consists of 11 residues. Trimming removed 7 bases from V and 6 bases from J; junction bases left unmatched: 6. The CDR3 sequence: CSGQGDTEQYF. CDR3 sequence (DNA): TGCAGTGGCCAGGGGGATACCGAGCAGTACTTC.

Here the CDR3 reads CASSVGRLVGSQFF. CDR3 sequence (DNA): TGTGCCAGCAGCGTAGGTCGCTTAGTAGGGTCGCAGTTCTTC. The chain couples TRBV9 to TRBJ2-1; D is unresolved. Germline-derived CDR1 and CDR2 are SGDLS and YYNGEE. V was trimmed by 0 bases and J by 12 bases, leaving 16 bases between them. The CDR3 length is 14 residues.

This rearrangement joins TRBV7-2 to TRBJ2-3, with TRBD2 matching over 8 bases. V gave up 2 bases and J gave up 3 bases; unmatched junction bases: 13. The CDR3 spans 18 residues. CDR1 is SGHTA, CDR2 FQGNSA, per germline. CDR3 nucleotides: TGTGCCAGCAGCTTATATCTTTTTGCGGGAGGAGGTACAGATACGCAGTATTTT. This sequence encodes CASSLYLFAGGGTDTQYF.